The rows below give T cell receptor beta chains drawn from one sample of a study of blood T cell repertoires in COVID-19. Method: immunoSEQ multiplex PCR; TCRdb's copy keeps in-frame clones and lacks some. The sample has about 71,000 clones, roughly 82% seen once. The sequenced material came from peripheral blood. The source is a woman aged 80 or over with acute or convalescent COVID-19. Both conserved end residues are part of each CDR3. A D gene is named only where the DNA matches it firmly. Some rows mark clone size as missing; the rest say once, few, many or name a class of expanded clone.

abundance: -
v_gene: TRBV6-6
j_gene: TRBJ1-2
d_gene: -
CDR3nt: TGTGCCAGCAGTTACTCGGGCCTCTATGGCTACACCTTC
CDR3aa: CASSYSGLYGYTF

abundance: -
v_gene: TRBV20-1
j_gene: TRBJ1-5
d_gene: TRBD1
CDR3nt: TGCAGTGCTAGTGGGAAAATCGGGACAGGGGGAAATCAGCCCCAGCATTTT
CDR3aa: CSASGKIGTGGNQPQHF

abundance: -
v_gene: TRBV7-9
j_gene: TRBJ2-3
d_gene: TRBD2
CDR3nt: TGTGCCAGCAGCTTTCGTCTGGGGTCTAGCGGGACCACAGATACGCAGTATTTT
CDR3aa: CASSFRLGSSGTTDTQYF

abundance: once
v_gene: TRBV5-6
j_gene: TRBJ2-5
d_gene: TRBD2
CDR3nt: TGTGCCAGCAGCCCCGGGAGACTAGCGGGAGGGCCCTGGGAGACCCAGTACTTC
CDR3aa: CASSPGRLAGGPWETQYF

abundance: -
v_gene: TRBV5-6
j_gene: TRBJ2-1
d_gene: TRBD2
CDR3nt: TGTGCCAGCAGCCTCCTGACTAGCAATCGGGGGGGCGATGAGCAGTTCTTC
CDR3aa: CASSLLTSNRGGDEQFF

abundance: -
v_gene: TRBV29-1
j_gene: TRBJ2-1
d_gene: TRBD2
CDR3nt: TGCAGCGTTGAGGGGCTAGTAGCGGGAGGTCCCTACAATGAGCAGTTCTTC
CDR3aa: CSVEGLVAGGPYNEQFF

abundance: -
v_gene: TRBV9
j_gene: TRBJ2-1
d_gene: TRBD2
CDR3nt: TGTGCCAGCAGCGTAGTTGGACTAGCGGAAAATGAGCAGTTCTTC
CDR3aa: CASSVVGLAENEQFF

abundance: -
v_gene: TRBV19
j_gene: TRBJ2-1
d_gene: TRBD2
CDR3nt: TGTGCCAGTAGGGAACTAGCGACCGGAGAGCAGTTCTTC
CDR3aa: CASRELATGEQFF

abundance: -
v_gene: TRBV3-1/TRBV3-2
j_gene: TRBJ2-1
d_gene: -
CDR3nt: TGTGCCAGCAACCGGGCGGGGGAGCAGTTCTTC
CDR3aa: CASNRAGEQFF

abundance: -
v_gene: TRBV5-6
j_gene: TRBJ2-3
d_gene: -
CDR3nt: TGTGCCAGCAGCTATCGGGGGTTTCGCACAGATACGCAGTATTTT
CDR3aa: CASSYRGFRTDTQYF

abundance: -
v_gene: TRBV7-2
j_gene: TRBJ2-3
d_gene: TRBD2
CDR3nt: TGTGCCAGCAGCTTAGGGGCTAGCGGGATAATCACAGATACGCAGTATTTT
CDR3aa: CASSLGASGIITDTQYF

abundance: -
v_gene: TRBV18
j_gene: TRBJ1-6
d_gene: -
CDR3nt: TGTGCCAGCTCACCACCAACGGGAAAGCGTTCACCCCTCCACTTT
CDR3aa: CASSPPTGKRSPLHF

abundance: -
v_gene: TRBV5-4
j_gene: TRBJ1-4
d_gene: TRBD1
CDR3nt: TGTGCCAGCAGCGAGCAGGGGGCAGGTCGTGAAAAACTGTTTTTT
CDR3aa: CASSEQGAGREKLFF

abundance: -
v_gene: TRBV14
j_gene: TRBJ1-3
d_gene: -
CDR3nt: TGTGCCAGCAGCCCCCTTGGGAGTATCTCTGGAAACACCATATATTTT
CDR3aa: CASSPLGSISGNTIYF

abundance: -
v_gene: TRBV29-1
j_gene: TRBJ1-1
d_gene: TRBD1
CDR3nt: TGCAGCGACCTACAGGGGGCTTTAAACACTGAAGCTTTCTTT
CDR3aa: CSDLQGALNTEAFF

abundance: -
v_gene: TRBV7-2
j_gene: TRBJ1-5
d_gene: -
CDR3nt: TGTGCCAGCAGCTTAGGGCATTATCAGCCCCAGCATTTT
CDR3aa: CASSLGHYQPQHF

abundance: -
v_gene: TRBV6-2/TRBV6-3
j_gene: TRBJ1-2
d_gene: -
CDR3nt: TGTGCCAGCAGTTTCAGGGGTTCTGTCTATGGCTACACCTTC
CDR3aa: CASSFRGSVYGYTF

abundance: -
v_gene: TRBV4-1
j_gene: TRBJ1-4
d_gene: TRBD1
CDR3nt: TGCGCCAGCAGCCAAGTACAGGGGACAATCGAAAAACTGTTTTTT
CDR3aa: CASSQVQGTIEKLFF

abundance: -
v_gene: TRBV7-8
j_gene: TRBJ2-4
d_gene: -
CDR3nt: TGTGCCAGCAGCATCAGGGTACGGGGAGGTCGCATTCAGTACTTC
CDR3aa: CASSIRVRGGRIQYF

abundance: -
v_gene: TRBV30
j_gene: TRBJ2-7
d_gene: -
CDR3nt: TGTGCCTGGAGTGACGGGGTTTCCTACGAGCAGTACTTC
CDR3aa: CAWSDGVSYEQYF

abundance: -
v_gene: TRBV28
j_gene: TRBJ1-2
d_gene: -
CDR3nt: TGTGCCAGCAGTCTCCCCTTTGGGCAGGGGTATGGCTACACCTTC
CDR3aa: CASSLPFGQGYGYTF

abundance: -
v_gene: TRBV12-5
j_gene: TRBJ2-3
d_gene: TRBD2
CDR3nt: TGTGCTAGTGGTTTGACTCTAACCGTTCAGCTAGCGGGAGGGCCGACGGCAGATACGCAGTATTTT
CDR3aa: CASGLTLTVQLAGGPTADTQYF

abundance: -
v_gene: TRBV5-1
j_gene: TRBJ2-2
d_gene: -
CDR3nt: TGCGCCAGCAGCTTTGACGGGTTTCACACCGGGGAGCTGTTTTTT
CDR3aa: CASSFDGFHTGELFF

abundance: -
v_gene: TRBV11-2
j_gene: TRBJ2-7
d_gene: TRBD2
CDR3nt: TGTGCCAGCAGCTTCGTTCTGCGGGAGGGCGAGCAGTACTTC
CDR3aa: CASSFVLREGEQYF

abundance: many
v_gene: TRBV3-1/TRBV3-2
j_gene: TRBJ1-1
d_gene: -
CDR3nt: TGTGCCAGCAGTGGGGTGGGAGGTGAAGCTTTCTTT
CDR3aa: CASSGVGGEAFF

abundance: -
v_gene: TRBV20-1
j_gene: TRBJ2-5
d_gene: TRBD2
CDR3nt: TGCAGTGCTAGTGGATTAGCGGGAGGGCCCCAAGAGACCCAGTACTTC
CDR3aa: CSASGLAGGPQETQYF

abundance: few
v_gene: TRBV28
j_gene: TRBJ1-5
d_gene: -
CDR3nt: TGTGCCAGCAGTTTACCAGTGTGGCCCCAGCATTTT
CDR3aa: CASSLPVWPQHF

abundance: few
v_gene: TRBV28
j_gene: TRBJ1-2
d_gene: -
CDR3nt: TGTGCCAGCAGTTTAGGGGCAGGGAAAGGTGGCTACACCTTC
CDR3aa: CASSLGAGKGGYTF

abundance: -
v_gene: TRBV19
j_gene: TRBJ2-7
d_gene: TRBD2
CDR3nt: TGTGCCAGTAGACTGAGGCTAGCGGAGCCCTACGAGCAGTACTTC
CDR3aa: CASRLRLAEPYEQYF

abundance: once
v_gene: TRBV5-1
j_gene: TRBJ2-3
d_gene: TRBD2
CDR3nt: TGCGCCAGCAGCCTTTGGACTAGCGGGAGCACAGATACGCAGTATTTT
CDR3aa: CASSLWTSGSTDTQYF

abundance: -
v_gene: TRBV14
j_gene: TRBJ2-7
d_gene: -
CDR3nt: TGTGCCAGCAGCCAAGATGCGGGGGCGCGGGAGCAGTACTTC
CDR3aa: CASSQDAGAREQYF

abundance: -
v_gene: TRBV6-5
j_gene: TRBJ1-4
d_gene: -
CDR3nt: TGTGCCAGCAGGATATCAGCAACTAATGAAAAACTGTTTTTT
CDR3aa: CASRISATNEKLFF

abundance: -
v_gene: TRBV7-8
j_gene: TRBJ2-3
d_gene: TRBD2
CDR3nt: TGTGCCAGCAGCTTAGGACTAGCTGATACGCAGTATTTT
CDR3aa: CASSLGLADTQYF

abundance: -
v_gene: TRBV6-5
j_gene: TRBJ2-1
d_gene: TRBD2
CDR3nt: TGTGCCAGCAGTAGAACTAGCGGGCGCTACAATGAGCAGTTCTTC
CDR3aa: CASSRTSGRYNEQFF

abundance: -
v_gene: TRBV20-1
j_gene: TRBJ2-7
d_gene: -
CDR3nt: TGCAGTGCTAGTCTCTACTCCTACGAGCAGTACTTC
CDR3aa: CSASLYSYEQYF

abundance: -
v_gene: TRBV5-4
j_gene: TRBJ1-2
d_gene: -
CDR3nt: TGTGCCAGCAGCCCCAGGGTGAACTATGGCTACACCTTC
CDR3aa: CASSPRVNYGYTF

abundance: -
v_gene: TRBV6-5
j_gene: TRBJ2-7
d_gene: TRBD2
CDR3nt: TGTGCCAGCAGTAGCTCGGGGGGGCACGAGCAGTACTTC
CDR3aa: CASSSSGGHEQYF

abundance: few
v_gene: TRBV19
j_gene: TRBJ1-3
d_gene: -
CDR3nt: TGTGCCAGCAGGGGAGGGCCAACTGGAAACACCATATATTTT
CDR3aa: CASRGGPTGNTIYF

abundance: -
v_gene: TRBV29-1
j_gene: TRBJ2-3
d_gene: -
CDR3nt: TGCAGCGTTTCAGCCGGGACTAGCACAGATACGCAGTATTTT
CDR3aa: CSVSAGTSTDTQYF

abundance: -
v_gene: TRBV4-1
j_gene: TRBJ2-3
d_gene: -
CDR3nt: TGCGCCAGCAAAGGAGCGCCCCGCGGCACAGATACGCAGTATTTT
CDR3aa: CASKGAPRGTDTQYF

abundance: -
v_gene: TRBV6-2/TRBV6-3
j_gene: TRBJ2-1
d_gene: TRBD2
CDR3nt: TGTGCCAGCAGTTACTTAGCGGGAGGGCCCAATGAGCAGTTCTTC
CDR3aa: CASSYLAGGPNEQFF

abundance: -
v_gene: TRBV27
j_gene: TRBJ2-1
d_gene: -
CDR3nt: TGTGCCAGCAGTTTATGGGGGGGCGCCCCCTACAATGAGCAGTTCTTC
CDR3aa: CASSLWGGAPYNEQFF

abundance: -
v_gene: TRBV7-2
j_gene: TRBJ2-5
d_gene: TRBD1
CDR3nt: TGTGCCAGCAGCATCGACAGGGGGCGCCAAGAGACCCAGTACTTC
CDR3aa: CASSIDRGRQETQYF

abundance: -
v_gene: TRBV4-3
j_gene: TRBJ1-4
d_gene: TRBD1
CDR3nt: TGCGCCAGCAGCCAAGATCCCAGACAGGGGGGTGAAAAACTGTTTTTT
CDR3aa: CASSQDPRQGGEKLFF

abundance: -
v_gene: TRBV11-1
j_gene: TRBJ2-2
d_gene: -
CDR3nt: TGTGCCAGCGCGGGCCTTAACACCGGGGAGCTGTTTTTT
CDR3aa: CASAGLNTGELFF

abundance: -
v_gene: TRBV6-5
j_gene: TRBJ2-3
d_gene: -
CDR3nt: TGTGCCAGCAAGCGAGATACGCAGTATTTT
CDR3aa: CASKRDTQYF

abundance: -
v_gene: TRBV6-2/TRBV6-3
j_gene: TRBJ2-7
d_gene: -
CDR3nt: TGTGCCAGCAGCGCTTCTAGTCCCCCCTACGAGCAGTACTTC
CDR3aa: CASSASSPPYEQYF

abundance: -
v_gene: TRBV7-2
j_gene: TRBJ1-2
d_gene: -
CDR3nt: TGTGCCAGCAGCTTAGAGCGGTCCATGCGGGGACTGGGCTATGGCTACACCTTC
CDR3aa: CASSLERSMRGLGYGYTF

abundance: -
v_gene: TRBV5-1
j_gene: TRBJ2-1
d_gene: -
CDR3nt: TGCGCCAGCAGCTTAGAGCACCCCCTCTACAATGAGCAGTTCTTC
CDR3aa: CASSLEHPLYNEQFF

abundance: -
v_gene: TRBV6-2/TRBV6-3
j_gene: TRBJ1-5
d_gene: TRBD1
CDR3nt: TGTGCCAGCAGTGATCCCTACAGGGGCCAGCCCCAGCATTTT
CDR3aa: CASSDPYRGQPQHF

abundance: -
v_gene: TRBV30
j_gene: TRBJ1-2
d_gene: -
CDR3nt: TGTGCCTGGAGGGCGGGTGGCTACACCTTC
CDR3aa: CAWRAGGYTF

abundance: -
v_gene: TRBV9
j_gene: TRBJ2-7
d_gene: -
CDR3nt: TGTGCCAGCAACCCCCAGGGGGGCCCCTACGAGCAGTACTTC
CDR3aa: CASNPQGGPYEQYF

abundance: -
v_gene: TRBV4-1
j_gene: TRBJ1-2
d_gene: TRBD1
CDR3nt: TGCGCCAGCAGCCAGCTAGCCGGGACAGGGAATGGCTACACCTTC
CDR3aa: CASSQLAGTGNGYTF

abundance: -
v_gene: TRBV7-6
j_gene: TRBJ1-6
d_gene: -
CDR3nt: TGTGCCAGCAGCTTAGAGATCTGGCAGGACTATAATTCACCCCTCCACTTT
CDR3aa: CASSLEIWQDYNSPLHF

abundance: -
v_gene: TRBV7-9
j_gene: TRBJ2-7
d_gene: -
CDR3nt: TGTGCCAGCAGACAGGGTTCCGACTACGAGCAGTACTTC
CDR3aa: CASRQGSDYEQYF

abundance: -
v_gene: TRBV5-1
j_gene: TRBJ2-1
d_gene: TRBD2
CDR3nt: TGCGCCAGCAGCCTGCGGGATAGCGGGGCCGTCCCTGGGAATGAGCAGTTCTTC
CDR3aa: CASSLRDSGAVPGNEQFF